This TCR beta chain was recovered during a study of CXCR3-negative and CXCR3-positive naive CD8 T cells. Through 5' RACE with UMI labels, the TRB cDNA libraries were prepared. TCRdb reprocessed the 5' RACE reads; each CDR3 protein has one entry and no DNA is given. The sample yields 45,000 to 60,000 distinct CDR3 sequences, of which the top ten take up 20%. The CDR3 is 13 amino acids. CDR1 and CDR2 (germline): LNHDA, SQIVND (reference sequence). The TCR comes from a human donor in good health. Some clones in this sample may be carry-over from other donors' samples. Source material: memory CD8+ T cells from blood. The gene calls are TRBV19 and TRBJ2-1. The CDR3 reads CASSRYSYNEQSF.